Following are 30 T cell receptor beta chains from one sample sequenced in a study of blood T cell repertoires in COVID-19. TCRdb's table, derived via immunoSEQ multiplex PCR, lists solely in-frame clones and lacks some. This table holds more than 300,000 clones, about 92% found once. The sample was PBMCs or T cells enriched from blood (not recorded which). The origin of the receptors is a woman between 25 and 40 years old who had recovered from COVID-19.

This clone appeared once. The CDR3 DNA reads as TGTGCCAGTAGTTCCACAGGGAAGCGGTCACCCCTCCACTTT. This codes for CASSSTGKRSPLHF. The chain has TRBV19 and TRBJ1-6, with D perhaps matching TRBD1 (6 bases). V was clipped by 5 bases and J by 10 bases, with 15 bases between them. The CDR3 consists of 14 residues. Germline CDR1 LNHDA, CDR2 SQIVND (reference sequence).

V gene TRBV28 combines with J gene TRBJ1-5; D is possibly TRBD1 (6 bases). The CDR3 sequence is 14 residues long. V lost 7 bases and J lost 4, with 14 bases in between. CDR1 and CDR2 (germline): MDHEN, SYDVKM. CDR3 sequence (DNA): TGTGCCAGCATCTCCGGGACACCTAATCAGCCCCAGCATTTT. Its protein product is CASISGTPNQPQHF.

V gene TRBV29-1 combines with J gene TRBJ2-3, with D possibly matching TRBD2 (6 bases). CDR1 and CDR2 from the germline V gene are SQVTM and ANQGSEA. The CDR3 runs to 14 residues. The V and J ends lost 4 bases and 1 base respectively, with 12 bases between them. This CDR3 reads CSVARGLGTDTQYF. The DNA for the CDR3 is TGCAGCGTTGCTCGGGGACTTGGCACAGATACGCAGTATTTT.

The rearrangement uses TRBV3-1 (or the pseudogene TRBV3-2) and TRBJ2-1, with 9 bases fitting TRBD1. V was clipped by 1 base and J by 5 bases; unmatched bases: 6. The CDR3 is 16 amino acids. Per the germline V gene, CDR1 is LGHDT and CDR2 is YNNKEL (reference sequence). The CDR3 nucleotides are TGTGCCAGCAGCCAAGGTAAGAGGACAGGGGACAATGAGCAGTTCTTC. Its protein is CASSQGKRTGDNEQFF.

The CDR3 DNA sequence: TGTGCCATCAGTGATTACACAGATACGCAGTATTTT. Its protein product is CAISDYTDTQYF. The V call is TRBV10-3, the J call TRBJ2-3, with D uncertain. Deletions cut 3 bases from V and 2 bases from J, with 3 bases between. CDR3 size: 12 residues. Germline V gives CDR1 ENHRY, CDR2 SYGVKD.

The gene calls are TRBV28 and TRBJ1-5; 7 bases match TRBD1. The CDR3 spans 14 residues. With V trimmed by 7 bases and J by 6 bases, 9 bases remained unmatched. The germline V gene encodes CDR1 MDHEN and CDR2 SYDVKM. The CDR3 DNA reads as TGTGCCAGCACCCCCAGGGGGGCGGTTCAGCCCCAGCATTTT. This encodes CASTPRGAVQPQHF.

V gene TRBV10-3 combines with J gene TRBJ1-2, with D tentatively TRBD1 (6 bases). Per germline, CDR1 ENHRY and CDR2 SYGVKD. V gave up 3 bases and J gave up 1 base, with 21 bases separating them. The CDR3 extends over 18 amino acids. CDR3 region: CAISDPEGQGNYNYGYTF. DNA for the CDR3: TGTGCCATCAGTGATCCAGAGGGGCAGGGGAATTATAACTATGGCTACACCTTC.

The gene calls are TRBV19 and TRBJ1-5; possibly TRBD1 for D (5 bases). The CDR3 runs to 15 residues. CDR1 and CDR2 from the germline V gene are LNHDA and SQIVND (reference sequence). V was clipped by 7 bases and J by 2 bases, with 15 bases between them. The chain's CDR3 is CASTHGGMGNQPQHF. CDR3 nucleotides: TGTGCCAGTACCCACGGGGGGATGGGCAATCAGCCCCAGCATTTT.

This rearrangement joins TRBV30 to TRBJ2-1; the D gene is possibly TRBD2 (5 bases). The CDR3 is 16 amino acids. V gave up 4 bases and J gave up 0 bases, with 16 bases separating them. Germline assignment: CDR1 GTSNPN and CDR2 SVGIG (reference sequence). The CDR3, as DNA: TGTGCCTGGACTACTAGGAACTCTGGCTCCTACAATGAGCAGTTCTTC. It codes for CAWTTRNSGSYNEQFF.

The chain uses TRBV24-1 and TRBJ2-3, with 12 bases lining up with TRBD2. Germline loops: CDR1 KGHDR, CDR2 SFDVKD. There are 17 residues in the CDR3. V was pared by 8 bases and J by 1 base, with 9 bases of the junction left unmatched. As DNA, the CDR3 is TGTGCCACCAAAGCTAGCGGGAGGGTCGGGCGCACAGATACGCAGTATTTT. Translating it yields CATKASGRVGRTDTQYF.

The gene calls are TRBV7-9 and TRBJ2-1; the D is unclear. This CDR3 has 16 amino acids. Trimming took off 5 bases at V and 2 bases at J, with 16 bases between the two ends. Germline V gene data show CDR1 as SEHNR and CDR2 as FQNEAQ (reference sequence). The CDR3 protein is CASSDAMGSPYNEQFF. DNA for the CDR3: TGTGCCAGCAGCGACGCCATGGGCAGTCCCTACAATGAGCAGTTCTTC.

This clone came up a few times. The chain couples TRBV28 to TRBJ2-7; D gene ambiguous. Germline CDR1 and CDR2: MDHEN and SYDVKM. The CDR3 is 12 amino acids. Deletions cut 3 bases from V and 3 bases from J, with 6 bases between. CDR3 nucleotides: TGTGCCAGCAGTTTCGGAGACTACGAGCAGTACTTC. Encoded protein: CASSFGDYEQYF.

CDR3: CASSTGGRLGYTF. The CDR3 DNA follows: TGTGCCAGCAGTACCGGGGGGCGCCTTGGCTACACCTTC. The rearrangement uses TRBV28 and TRBJ1-2, with D possibly matching TRBD1 (6 bases). The CDR3 runs to 13 residues. Germline V gene sequence: CDR1 MDHEN, CDR2 SYDVKM. V was shortened by 5 bases and J by 7 bases, with 14 bases between the two germline ends.

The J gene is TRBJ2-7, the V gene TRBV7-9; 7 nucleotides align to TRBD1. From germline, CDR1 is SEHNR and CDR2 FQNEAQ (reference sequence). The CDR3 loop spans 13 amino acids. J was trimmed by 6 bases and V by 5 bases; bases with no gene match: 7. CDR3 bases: TGTGCCAGCAGCCCGTCAGGGGGAAGCGAGCAGTACTTC. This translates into CASSPSGGSEQYF.

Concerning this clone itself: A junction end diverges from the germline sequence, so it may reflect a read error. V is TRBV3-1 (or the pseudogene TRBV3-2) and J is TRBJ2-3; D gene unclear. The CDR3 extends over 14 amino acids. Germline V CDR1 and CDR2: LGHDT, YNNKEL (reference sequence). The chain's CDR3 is CASNQALKKDTQYF. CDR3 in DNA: TGTGCCAGCAACCAAGCACTAAAAAAAGATACGCAGTATTTT.

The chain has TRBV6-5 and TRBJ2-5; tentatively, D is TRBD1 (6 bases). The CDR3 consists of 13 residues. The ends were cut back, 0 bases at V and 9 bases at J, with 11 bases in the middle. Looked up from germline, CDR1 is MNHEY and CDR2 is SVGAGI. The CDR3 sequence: CASSYSRGGAQYF. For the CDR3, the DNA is TGTGCCAGCAGTTACTCCAGGGGCGGCGCCCAGTACTTC.

CDR3 sequence reads: CASSLDVVENSPLHF. The CDR3 DNA reads TGTGCCAGCAGCTTGGATGTGGTGGAGAATTCACCCCTCCACTTT. This chain uses TRBV5-6 with TRBJ1-6; D call uncertain. This CDR3 has 15 amino acids. V was trimmed by 0 bases and J by 7 bases, leaving 11 bases between them. Germline CDR1 and CDR2: SGHDT and YYEEEE. The full variable domain, completed using reference TRBV5-6 and TRBJ1-6, is DAGVTQSPTHLIKTRGQQVTLRCSPKSGHDTVSWYQQALGQGPQFIFQYYEEEERQRGNFPDRFSGHQFPNYSSELNVNALLLGDSALYLCASSLDVVENSPLHFGNGTRLTVT.

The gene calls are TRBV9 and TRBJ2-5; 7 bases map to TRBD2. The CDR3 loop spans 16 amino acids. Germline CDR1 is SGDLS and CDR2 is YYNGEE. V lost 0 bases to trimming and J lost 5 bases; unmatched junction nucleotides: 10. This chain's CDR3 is CASSVDPAGEGETQYF. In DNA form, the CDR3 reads TGTGCCAGCAGCGTAGACCCTGCGGGGGAGGGGGAGACCCAGTACTTC.

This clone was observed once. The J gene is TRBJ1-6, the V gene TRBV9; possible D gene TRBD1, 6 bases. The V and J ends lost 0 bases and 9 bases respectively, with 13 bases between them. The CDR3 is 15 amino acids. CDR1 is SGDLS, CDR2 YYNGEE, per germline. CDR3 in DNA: TGTGCCAGCAGCGTAGAACAGGGAAAGGGTTCACCCCTCCACTTT. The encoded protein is CASSVEQGKGSPLHF. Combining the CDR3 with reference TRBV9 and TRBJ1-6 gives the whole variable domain DSGVTQTPKHLITATGQRVTLRCSPRSGDLSVYWYQQSLDQGLQFLIQYYNGEERAKGNILERFSAQQFPDLHSELNLSSLELGDSALYFCASSVEQGKGSPLHFGNGTRLTVT.

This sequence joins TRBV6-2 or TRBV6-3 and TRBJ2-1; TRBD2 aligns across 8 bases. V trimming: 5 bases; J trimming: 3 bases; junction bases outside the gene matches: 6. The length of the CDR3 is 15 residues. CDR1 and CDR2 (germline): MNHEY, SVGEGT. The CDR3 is CASSRGSGVYNEQFF. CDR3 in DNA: TGTGCCAGCAGTCGAGGTAGCGGGGTCTACAATGAGCAGTTCTTC.

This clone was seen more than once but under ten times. CDR3 region: CASSFVLGGNEQYF. The CDR3 region has the DNA TGTGCCAGCAGTTTCGTACTAGGAGGGAACGAGCAGTACTTC. The rearrangement joins TRBV28 to TRBJ2-7; the D gene is possibly TRBD2 (6 bases). CDR3 length equals 14 residues. Germline CDR1 MDHEN, CDR2 SYDVKM. V shed 3 bases and J shed 5 bases, with 14 bases lying between them.

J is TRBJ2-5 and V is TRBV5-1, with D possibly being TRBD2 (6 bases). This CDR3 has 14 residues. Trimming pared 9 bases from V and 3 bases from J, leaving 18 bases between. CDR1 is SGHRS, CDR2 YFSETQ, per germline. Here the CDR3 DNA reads TGCGCCACCAGACGGACACCGGGAGAAGAGACCCAGTACTTC. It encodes CATRRTPGEETQYF.

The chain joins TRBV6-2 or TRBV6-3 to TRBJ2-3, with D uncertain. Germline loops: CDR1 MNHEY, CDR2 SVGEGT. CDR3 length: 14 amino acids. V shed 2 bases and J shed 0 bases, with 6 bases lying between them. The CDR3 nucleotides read TGTGCCAGCAGTTACAGCGCTAGCACAGATACGCAGTATTTT. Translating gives CASSYSASTDTQYF.

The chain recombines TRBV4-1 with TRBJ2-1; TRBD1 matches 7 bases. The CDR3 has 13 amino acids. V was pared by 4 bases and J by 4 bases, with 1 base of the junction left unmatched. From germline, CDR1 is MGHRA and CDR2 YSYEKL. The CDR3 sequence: CASSRRGYNEQFF. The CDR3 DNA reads TGCGCCAGCAGCCGCAGGGGGTACAATGAGCAGTTCTTC.

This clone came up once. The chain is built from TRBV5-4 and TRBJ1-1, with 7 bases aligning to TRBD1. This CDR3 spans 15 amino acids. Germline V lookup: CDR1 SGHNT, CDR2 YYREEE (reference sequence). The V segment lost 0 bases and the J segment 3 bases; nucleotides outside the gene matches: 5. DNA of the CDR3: TGTGCCAGCAGCTTGGACGTCAGGGGGGACACTGAAGCTTTCTTT. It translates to CASSLDVRGDTEAFF.

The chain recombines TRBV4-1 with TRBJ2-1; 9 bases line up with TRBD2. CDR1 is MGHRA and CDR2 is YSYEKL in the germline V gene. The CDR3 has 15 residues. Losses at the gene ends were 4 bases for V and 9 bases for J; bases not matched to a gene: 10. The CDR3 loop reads CASSPLAGVPVEQFF. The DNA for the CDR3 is TGCGCCAGCAGCCCCTTAGCGGGGGTGCCTGTTGAGCAGTTCTTC.

The CDR3 DNA sequence: TGTGCCAGCAGCTTAGCAGGGAGTAGGCTCAGAGAGCAGTACTTC. Protein product: CASSLAGSRLREQYF. The J gene is TRBJ2-7, the V gene TRBV7-9; D may be TRBD2 (5 bases). V gave up 0 bases and J gave up 7 bases, with 16 bases separating them. Germline V lookup: CDR1 SEHNR, CDR2 FQNEAQ (reference sequence). The CDR3 totals 15 residues.

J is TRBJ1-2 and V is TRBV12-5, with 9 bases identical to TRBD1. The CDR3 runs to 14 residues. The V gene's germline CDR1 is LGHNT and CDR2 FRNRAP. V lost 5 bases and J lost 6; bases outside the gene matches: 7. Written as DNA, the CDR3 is TGTGCTAGTGGTCGAGGGACAGGGCCCAATGGCTACACCTTC. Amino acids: CASGRGTGPNGYTF.

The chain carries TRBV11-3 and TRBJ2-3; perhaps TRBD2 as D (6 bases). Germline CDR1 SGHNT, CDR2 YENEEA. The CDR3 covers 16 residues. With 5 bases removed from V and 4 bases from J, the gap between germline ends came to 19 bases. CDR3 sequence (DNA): TGTGCCAGCAGCCGGAGAACCGGGAGTGAATCAGATACGCAGTATTTT. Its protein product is CASSRRTGSESDTQYF. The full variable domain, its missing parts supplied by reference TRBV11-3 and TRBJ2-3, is EAGVVQSPRYKIIEKKQPVAFWCNPISGHNTLYWYLQNLGQGPELLIRYENEEAVDDSQLPKDRFSAERLKGVDSTLKIQPAELGDSAVYLCASSRRTGSESDTQYFGPGTRLTVL.

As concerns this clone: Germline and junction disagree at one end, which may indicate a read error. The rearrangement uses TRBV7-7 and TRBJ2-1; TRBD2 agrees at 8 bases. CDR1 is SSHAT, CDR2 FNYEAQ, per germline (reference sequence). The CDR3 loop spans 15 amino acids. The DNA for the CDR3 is TGTGCTAGCAGCTTATCGAGCGGGGGAAGTAATGAGCAGTTCTTC. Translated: CASSLSSGGSNEQFF.